The source of this T cell receptor beta chain is a study of early T cells in non-severe SARS-CoV-2 infection. Overall study context: Unpaired chains resulted from sequencing bulk RNA of unsorted whole blood.

Study-level findings and limits: Private and CD4 specificities were missed by VDJdb matching, which favored anti-spike CD8 responses.

CDR1 SGHTA and CDR2 FQGNSA come from the germline V gene. The CDR3 has 14 residues. Trimming took 7 bases from V and 0 from J, leaving 11 bases between them. This clonotype was detected a few times. Its antigen is undetermined. TCRdb recomputed calls from the 5' RACE reads with MiXCR, one row per CDR3 protein. Of 68,000 or so distinct CDR3 sequences listed, approximately 10% are singletons. The J gene is TRBJ2-3, the V gene TRBV7-2; D is unresolved. The specimen sequenced was whole blood. This clonotype was sampled from an adult who was a healthcare worker with PCR-confirmed SARS-CoV-2 infection or an uninfected control (not recorded which). Here the CDR3 DNA reads TGTGCCAGCACCTTGGACGGAAGCACAGATACGCAGTATTTT. Translated, it gives CASTLDGSTDTQYF.